Each of the 27 T cell receptor beta chains below was sequenced from the same sample in a study of blood T cell repertoires in COVID-19. The assay was immunoSEQ multiplex PCR, and TCRdb's table has in-frame clones only and misses some. The sample shows roughly 250,000 clones, approximately 80% of them seen only once. Source material: peripheral blood. The receptors come from a woman between 35 and 50 years old with active or convalescent COVID-19.

The V and J genes are TRBV5-1 and TRBJ1-6; TRBD1 matches at 12 bases. This CDR3 region has 14 residues. With 3 bases clipped from V and 10 bases from J, the junction kept 2 bases outside the gene matches. Germline V CDR1 and CDR2: SGHRS, YFSETQ. The CDR3 reads CASSSGQGASPLHF. The CDR3 nucleotides are TGCGCCAGCAGCTCGGGACAGGGGGCATCACCCCTCCACTTT.

This clone was seen more than once but under ten times. The chain is built from TRBV28 and TRBJ1-6, with 7 bases matching TRBD1. J was trimmed by 4 bases and V by 4 bases; bases with no gene match: 7. The CDR3 runs to 16 residues. In germline, CDR1 is MDHEN, CDR2 SYDVKM. The CDR3: CASSSDRVGYNSPLHF. Here the CDR3 DNA reads TGTGCCAGCAGTTCTGACAGGGTCGGTTATAATTCACCCCTCCACTTT.

V and J are TRBV18 and TRBJ1-2; 9 bases line up with TRBD1. This CDR3 spans 16 amino acids. The J segment lost 7 bases and the V segment lost 4 bases, leaving 13 bases of the junction unmatched. Germline CDR1 reads KGHSH; CDR2 reads LQKENI. The CDR3 is CASSLADTGGAGGYTF. The CDR3, as DNA: TGTGCCAGCTCACTAGCAGATACAGGGGGCGCCGGTGGCTACACCTTC.

The V gene is TRBV28, the J gene TRBJ1-2; no clear D. The CDR3 has 11 amino acids. Germline loops: CDR1 MDHEN, CDR2 SYDVKM. V was clipped by 7 bases and J by 6 bases, with 9 bases between them. This CDR3 reads CASIGTDGYTF. The CDR3 DNA reads as TGTGCCAGCATCGGTACGGATGGCTACACCTTC.

The chain links TRBV10-3 to TRBJ1-2; 8 nucleotides agree with TRBD1. J lost 3 bases, V lost 7 bases, and 10 bases had no gene match. Germline V gives CDR1 ENHRY, CDR2 SYGVKD. The CDR3 extends over 15 amino acids. CDR3 sequence (DNA): TGTGCCATCACCGGCGGAACAGGGGGTCACTATGGCTACACCTTC. This translates into CAITGGTGGHYGYTF.

This clone was counted once. This chain uses TRBV20-1 with TRBJ2-1, with D uncertain. The CDR3 loop spans 11 amino acids. Germline loops: CDR1 DFQATT, CDR2 SNEGSKA (reference sequence). V shed 3 bases and J shed 5 bases, with 5 bases lying between them. The CDR3 protein is CSASLDNEQFF. The DNA for the CDR3 is TGCAGTGCTAGTTTAGACAATGAGCAGTTCTTC.

This chain joins TRBV5-1 and TRBJ2-1; 9 bases fit TRBD1. The CDR3 runs to 17 residues. V was clipped by 4 bases and J by 3 bases; unmatched bases: 11. CDR1 and CDR2 (germline): SGHRS, YFSETQ. The CDR3 reads CASSPRTGAGGYNEQFF. In DNA, the CDR3 is TGCGCCAGCAGCCCGCGGACAGGGGCTGGGGGCTACAATGAGCAGTTCTTC.

V is TRBV28 and J is TRBJ2-1; TRBD2 is a possible D gene (5 bases). Germline V CDR1 and CDR2: MDHEN, SYDVKM. The ends were cut back, 1 base at V and 0 bases at J, with 10 bases in the middle. The CDR3 loop spans 16 amino acids. The CDR3 nucleotides read TGTGCCAGCAGTTTATATTCCGGGGACTCCTACAATGAGCAGTTCTTC. Protein: CASSLYSGDSYNEQFF.

This rearrangement joins TRBV29-1 to TRBJ1-1, with a possible D match to TRBD1 (5 bases). Trimming left V 3 bases short and J 0 bases short, with 8 bases between. CDR1 and CDR2 from the germline V gene are SQVTM and ANQGSEA. The CDR3 runs 13 residues. CDR3 DNA sequence: TGCAGCGTTGACTGGGGCATGAACACTGAAGCTTTCTTT. The encoded protein is CSVDWGMNTEAFF.

The chain combines TRBV4-1 with TRBJ1-1, with D possibly matching TRBD1 (5 bases). The CDR3 has 16 amino acids. Trimming shortened V by 0 bases and J by 7 bases, and 18 bases separated the two germline ends. In germline, CDR1 is MGHRA, CDR2 YSYEKL. The CDR3 bases are TGCGCCAGCAGCCAAGATTACTCCGCAGGGTTAATTGAAGCTTTCTTT. The encoded protein is CASSQDYSAGLIEAFF.

The chain carries TRBV9 and TRBJ1-2; D unresolved. Germline CDR1 SGDLS, CDR2 YYNGEE. The CDR3 consists of 12 residues. V was shortened by 4 bases and J by 2 bases, with 6 bases between the two germline ends. The DNA for the CDR3 is TGTGCCAGCAGCCGGTTAAACTATGGCTACACCTTC. Protein sequence: CASSRLNYGYTF.

This clone was recorded once. The gene calls are TRBV11-2 and TRBJ2-5; TRBD2 agrees at 9 bases. The CDR3 sequence is 15 residues long. Per germline, CDR1 SGHAT and CDR2 FQNNGV. The V and J ends lost 4 bases and 1 base, in that order; junction bases with no gene match: 4. Here the CDR3 DNA reads TGTGCCAGCAGCTGGCGGGGGGGCCTCCAAGAGACCCAGTACTTC. This sequence encodes CASSWRGGLQETQYF.

This chain connects TRBV6-4 to TRBJ1-4, with a weak D call TRBD1 (6 bases). The CDR3 is 14 residues long. CDR1 is MRHNA and CDR2 is SNTAGT in the germline V gene. V was pared by 2 bases and J by 7 bases, with 11 bases between. As DNA, the CDR3 is TGTGCCAGCAGTGACGGCAGGGGTGGTGAAAAACTGTTTTTT. Translating gives CASSDGRGGEKLFF.

The rearrangement uses TRBV5-4 and TRBJ2-5; the D gene is possibly TRBD2 (7 bases). The CDR3 is made up of 17 amino acids. Germline V gene data show CDR1 as SGHNT and CDR2 as YYREEE (reference sequence). V was shortened by 5 bases and J by 1 base, with 21 bases between the two germline ends. The CDR3 is CASSSSPGGRSQETQYF. DNA for the CDR3: TGTGCCAGCAGTTCCTCTCCCGGGGGGCGATCCCAAGAGACCCAGTACTTC.

The chain couples TRBV28 to TRBJ1-5; D unclear. Germline V CDR1 and CDR2: MDHEN, SYDVKM. The CDR3 covers 14 residues. Trimming left V 10 bases short and J 7 bases short, with 20 bases between. The CDR3 loop reads CATHRPPPGQPQHF. The CDR3 DNA reads as TGTGCCACCCACCGACCTCCCCCCGGGCAGCCCCAGCATTTT.

The chain combines TRBV7-9 with TRBJ2-1; D gene ambiguous. CDR3 length: 12 residues. Germline CDR1 SEHNR, CDR2 FQNEAQ (reference sequence). Trimming stripped 5 bases from V and 7 bases from J, with 9 bases between. The CDR3 bases are TGTGCCAGCAGCAGCGAGTGGAATGAGCAGTTCTTC. Protein sequence: CASSSEWNEQFF.

The chain carries TRBV19 and TRBJ1-1; 8 bases are a match to TRBD1. V shed 4 bases, J shed 4 bases, and the junction held 14 bases outside the gene matches. In germline, CDR1 is LNHDA, CDR2 SQIVND (reference sequence). The CDR3 contains 17 residues. The CDR3 nucleotides read TGTGCCAGTAGTACACTACTCGACAGGGGAGAAGGCACTGAAGCTTTCTTT. It encodes CASSTLLDRGEGTEAFF.

This clone was counted once. The chain links TRBV28 to TRBJ2-7, with 8 positions matching TRBD2. This CDR3 spans 15 amino acids. V lost 3 bases to trimming and J lost 4 bases; unmatched junction nucleotides: 8. Per the germline V gene, CDR1 is MDHEN and CDR2 is SYDVKM. The CDR3 region has the DNA TGTGCCAGCAGTTTGACAGCGGGGGCAGATTACGAGCAGTACTTC. This gives the protein CASSLTAGADYEQYF.

The CDR3, as DNA: TGTGCCAGCACGGTACTAGCGGGGGGGAGCCGGGAGACCCAGTACTTC. Translation gives CASTVLAGGSRETQYF. The genes are TRBV2 and TRBJ2-5; 13 bases match TRBD2. Per the germline V gene, CDR1 is SNHLY and CDR2 is FYNNEI. The CDR3 runs to 16 residues. Unmatched junction bases numbered 10, after V lost 7 bases and J lost 5 bases.

The chain has TRBV5-1 and TRBJ2-1; D is possibly TRBD1 (5 bases). The CDR3 spans 14 residues. The V gene's germline CDR1 is SGHRS and CDR2 YFSETQ. V lost 4 bases and J 2 bases, leaving 10 bases between the germline ends. The CDR3 region is CASSLTVTYNEQFF. The DNA for the CDR3 is TGCGCCAGCAGCCTGACAGTTACCTACAATGAGCAGTTCTTC.

The chain has TRBV28 and TRBJ1-5; the match to TRBD1 covers 7 bases. In germline, CDR1 is MDHEN, CDR2 SYDVKM. This CDR3 spans 17 amino acids. V trimming: 4 bases; J trimming: 0 bases; junction bases outside the gene matches: 9. This CDR3 reads CASSSPRQGGSNQPQHF. The DNA of the CDR3 is TGTGCCAGCAGTTCCCCGAGGCAGGGGGGTAGCAATCAGCCCCAGCATTTT.

This clone was counted a single time. The chain has TRBV6-5 and TRBJ1-6; D remains ambiguous. This CDR3 is 15 amino acids long. V lost 5 bases, J lost 6 bases, and 14 bases lay in between. In germline, CDR1 is MNHEY, CDR2 SVGAGI. The CDR3 coding sequence is TGTGCCAGCAGTCGCGTCCAGGCGGGTAATTCACCCCTCCACTTT. It codes for CASSRVQAGNSPLHF.

The J gene is TRBJ1-3, the V gene TRBV3-1 (or the pseudogene TRBV3-2), with no clear D. Trimming shortened V by 2 bases and J by 0 bases, and 14 bases separated the two germline ends. Germline-derived CDR1 and CDR2 are LGHDT and YNNKEL (reference sequence). The CDR3 runs 17 residues. This CDR3 reads CASSQRAPLLSGNTIYF. The CDR3, as DNA: TGTGCCAGCAGCCAAAGAGCTCCCCTACTCTCTGGAAACACCATATATTTT.

The chain couples TRBV2 to TRBJ1-1, with a weak D call TRBD1 (5 bases). Germline loops: CDR1 SNHLY, CDR2 FYNNEI. The length of the CDR3 is 13 residues. The V and J ends lost 6 bases and 2 bases respectively, with 10 bases between them. The CDR3 coding sequence is TGTGCCAGCAGACAGGAGATAAACACTGAAGCTTTCTTT. Translation: CASRQEINTEAFF.

This clone was detected once. The V and J genes are TRBV5-1 and TRBJ2-5; 11 bases are shared with TRBD1. V was pared by 3 bases and J by 2 bases, with 6 bases of the junction left unmatched. Germline V CDR1 and CDR2: SGHRS, YFSETQ. CDR3 length: 16 residues. The CDR3 reads CASSSGQGGGQETQYF. In nucleotides, the CDR3 is TGCGCCAGCAGCTCGGGACAGGGGGGAGGGCAAGAGACCCAGTACTTC.

The CDR3 region is CASSQDLAGGYLGTQYF. As DNA, the CDR3 is TGTGCCAGCAGCCAAGATTTAGCGGGGGGATATTTAGGGACCCAGTACTTC. The chain joins TRBV4-2 to TRBJ2-5; 10 nucleotides match TRBD2. This CDR3 has 17 amino acids. From germline, CDR1 is LGHNA and CDR2 YNFKEQ. V was clipped by 0 bases and J by 7 bases; unmatched bases: 11.

This clone was counted at least ten times. The V and J genes are TRBV5-1 and TRBJ2-1; tentatively, D is TRBD2 (5 bases). Deletions cut 4 bases from V and 10 bases from J, with 12 bases between. Germline V gives CDR1 SGHRS, CDR2 YFSETQ. CDR3 length: 12 residues. The CDR3 spells CASSLWSGEQFF. As DNA, the CDR3 is TGCGCCAGCAGCCTCTGGTCGGGGGAGCAGTTCTTC.